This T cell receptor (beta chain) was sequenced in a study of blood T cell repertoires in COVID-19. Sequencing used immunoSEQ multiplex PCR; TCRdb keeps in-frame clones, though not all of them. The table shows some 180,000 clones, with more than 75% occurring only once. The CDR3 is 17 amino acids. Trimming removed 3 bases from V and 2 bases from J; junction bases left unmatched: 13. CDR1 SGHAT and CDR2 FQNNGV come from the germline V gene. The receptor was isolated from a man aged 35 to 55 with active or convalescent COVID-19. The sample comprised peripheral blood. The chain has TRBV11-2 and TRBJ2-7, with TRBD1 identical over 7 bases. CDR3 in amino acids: CASSFRTGLRRTYEQYF. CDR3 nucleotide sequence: TGTGCCAGCAGCTTTCGGACAGGACTGCGCCGGACCTACGAGCAGTACTTC.